These T cell receptor beta chains were read from a single sample in a study of CD8 T cells in Susac syndrome. TCRdb processed the immunoSEQ multiplex PCR reads anew with MiXCR; each CDR3 protein has one entry. The sample includes about 140,000 distinct CDR3 sequences, roughly 96% seen only once; the top ten take over 0.1%. Input material: CD4+ T cells from PBMCs. These receptors all come from a human donor with multiple sclerosis. Both conserved end residues are part of each CDR3. The D gene is left open where the match is weak. Only some rows state a clone size, as once, few, many or a class for expanded clones.

>.|TRBJ1-1|TRBV12-3/TRBV12-4|13|.
CASSPAMNTEAFF
TGTGCCAGCAGTCCGGCAATGAACACTGAAGCTTTCTTT
>TRBD1|TRBJ2-7|TRBV30|15|.
CAWSVGVGQVYEQYF
TGTGCCTGGAGTGTAGGGGTGGGACAGGTCTACGAGCAGTACTTC
>TRBD2|TRBJ2-3|TRBV15|12|once
CATRAGGDTQYF
TGTGCCACCCGCGCGGGGGGTGATACGCAGTATTTT
>TRBD2|TRBJ2-5|TRBV7-2|15|few
CASSRLAGGQETQYF
TGTGCCAGCAGCCGCCTAGCGGGGGGCCAAGAGACCCAGTACTTC
>.|TRBJ2-3|TRBV10-3|14|.
CAISLVGPTDTQYF
TGTGCCATCAGCCTTGTTGGGCCAACAGATACGCAGTATTTT
>TRBD2|TRBJ2-5|TRBV28|15|.
CASINGGAAQETQYF
TGTGCCAGCATTAACGGGGGGGCCGCCCAAGAGACCCAGTACTTC
>.|TRBJ2-3|TRBV14|12|.
CASSQGSDTQYF
TGTGCCAGCAGCCAAGGATCAGATACGCAGTATTTT
>.|TRBJ1-4|TRBV5-1|15|.
CASSSEGGTNEKLFF
TGCGCCAGCAGCTCTGAGGGGGGAACTAATGAAAAACTGTTTTTT
>TRBD2|TRBJ2-7|TRBV11-2|15|.
CASSLELAGTYEQYF
TGTGCCAGCAGCTTAGAACTAGCGGGGACCTACGAGCAGTACTTC
>TRBD2|TRBJ2-3|TRBV7-2|15|.
CASSFGLAGGGTQYF
TGTGCCAGCAGCTTCGGACTAGCGGGGGGAGGGACGCAGTATTTT
>.|TRBJ2-7|TRBV30|13|.
CAWSPRRPYEQYF
TGTGCCTGGAGTCCCCGGCGCCCCTACGAGCAGTACTTC
>.|TRBJ1-1|TRBV29-1|13|.
CSVVGRGDTEAFF
TGCAGCGTTGTGGGGAGGGGGGACACTGAAGCTTTCTTT
>TRBD2|TRBJ2-1|TRBV15|16|once
CATSRAGTSGKGEQFF
TGTGCCACCAGCAGAGCCGGGACTAGCGGGAAGGGTGAGCAGTTCTTC
>.|TRBJ1-6|TRBV3-1|15|.
CASSQDSPGNSPLHF
TGTGCCAGCAGCCAAGACAGCCCAGGGAATTCACCCCTCCACTTT
>TRBD1|TRBJ2-3|TRBV5-4|15|.
CASSFSQGRTDTQYF
TGTGCCAGCAGCTTTTCACAGGGGCGCACAGATACGCAGTATTTT
>.|TRBJ2-2|TRBV5-1|13|.
CAEATGNTGELFF
TGCGCCGAGGCGACAGGTAACACCGGGGAGCTGTTTTTT
>.|TRBJ1-2|TRBV20-1|13|few
CSARDRGLGGYTF
TGCAGTGCTAGAGATCGGGGGCTGGGAGGCTACACCTTC
>TRBD2|TRBJ2-1|TRBV24-1|17|.
CATSDGASGRSYNEQFF
TGTGCCACCAGTGATGGGGCTAGCGGGAGGTCCTACAATGAGCAGTTCTTC
>.|TRBJ1-2|TRBV5-4|12|.
CASSLRGSGYTF
TGTGCCAGCAGCTTGCGAGGGTCTGGCTACACCTTC
>.|TRBJ2-1|TRBV7-2|13|.
CASSTGSYNEQFF
TGTGCCAGCAGTACGGGGTCCTACAATGAGCAGTTCTTC
>.|TRBJ1-1|TRBV5-1|15|.
CASSLVAGLDTEAFF
TGCGCCAGCAGCTTGGTCGCGGGTTTGGACACTGAAGCTTTCTTT
>TRBD1|TRBJ1-1|TRBV6-2/TRBV6-3|15|.
CASSGRQGLNTEAFF
TGTGCCAGCAGTGGGCGACAGGGGTTGAACACTGAAGCTTTCTTT
>.|TRBJ2-5|TRBV6-2/TRBV6-3|14|.
CASSYSGIQETQYF
TGTGCCAGCAGTTACTCAGGGATTCAAGAGACCCAGTACTTC